A selection of T cell receptor beta chains follows, all from one sample in a study of T cell changes during pregnancy in multiple sclerosis. Clones were sequenced by immunoSEQ multiplex PCR, and TCRdb holds only the in-frame ones, with some missing. The sample carries about 65,000 clones, 85% to 95% recorded once. Specimen: CD8+ T cells from peripheral blood mononuclear cells, collected in the third trimester of pregnancy. The receptor set was obtained from a female donor in good health, enrolled as a control in a pregnancy study. The CDR3 runs from the conserved cysteine through the conserved F or W. A D gene is named only where the DNA matches it firmly. Not every row has a clone size; where given, it reads once, few, many or a size class.

v_gene	d_gene	abundance	j_gene	CDR3nt	CDR3aa
TRBV29-1	.	.	TRBJ2-1	TGCAGCGTTCCCAACCCGGCGGGGTCCTACAATGAGCAGTTCTTC	CSVPNPAGSYNEQFF
TRBV6-5	.	.	TRBJ2-7	TGTGCCAGCAGAAAGAGCTCCTACGAGCAGTACTTC	CASRKSSYEQYF
TRBV6-5	.	.	TRBJ2-1	TGTGCCAGCAGTAACCAGGGTCCCACCGGGAATGAGCAGTTCTTC	CASSNQGPTGNEQFF
TRBV11-2	.	once	TRBJ1-5	TGTGCCAGCAGCTTAGCCGGGGGGGATCAGCCCCAGCATTTT	CASSLAGGDQPQHF
TRBV2	.	once	TRBJ2-4	TGTGCCAGCTCGACAGACCCCCAAAGTGTAGCCAAAAACATTCAGTACTTC	CASSTDPQSVAKNIQYF
TRBV9	.	.	TRBJ1-1	TGTGCCAGCAGCGTAGGTCCAGCGATGAACACTGAAGCTTTCTTT	CASSVGPAMNTEAFF
TRBV9	.	.	TRBJ2-7	TGTGCCAGCAGCGTAGTACCCCTTGGGCAGGGCGTCTACGAGCAGTACTTC	CASSVVPLGQGVYEQYF
TRBV10-1	TRBD1	.	TRBJ1-5	TGCGCCAGCAGGGGGACAGAGCGGGGCAATCAGCCCCAGCATTTT	CASRGTERGNQPQHF
TRBV4-3	TRBD2	.	TRBJ2-2	TGCGCCAGCAGCCAAGAGCGGGGGGGGGTCACCGGGGAGCTGTTTTTT	CASSQERGGVTGELFF
TRBV7-8	TRBD2	.	TRBJ2-5	TGTGCCAGCAGCTTAGGAAGCGGGGGGATCCAAGAGACCCAGTACTTC	CASSLGSGGIQETQYF
TRBV6-5	TRBD1	.	TRBJ2-7	TGTGCCAGCAGTTATGGGACAGGAGTCTACGAGCAGTACTTC	CASSYGTGVYEQYF
TRBV30	TRBD1	.	TRBJ2-3	TGTGCCTGGAACCCAGGGGGACAACTCACAGATACGCAGTATTTT	CAWNPGGQLTDTQYF
TRBV2	.	.	TRBJ2-1	TGTGCCAGCTTGGGGGGTTCTGACTCCTACAATGAGCAGTTCTTC	CASLGGSDSYNEQFF
TRBV7-9	TRBD1	.	TRBJ2-5	TGTGCCAGCAGCTTTGACAGGGGCCGCACCCTAGGAGAGACCCAGTACTTC	CASSFDRGRTLGETQYF
TRBV27	TRBD1	.	TRBJ2-5	TGTGCCAGCAGGCACGGACAGGGGCGACAAGAGACCCAGTACTTC	CASRHGQGRQETQYF
TRBV27	.	.	TRBJ2-7	TGTGCCAGCATTTCCCCGTTCTCCTACGAGCAGTACTTC	CASISPFSYEQYF
TRBV29-1	.	few	TRBJ1-1	TGCAGCGTTTCCGGGAACACTGAAGCTTTCTTT	CSVSGNTEAFF
TRBV27	.	.	TRBJ2-3	TGTGCCAGCAGTCCCGACAGGTACACAGATACGCAGTATTTT	CASSPDRYTDTQYF
TRBV7-2	.	.	TRBJ2-1	TGTGCCAGCAGCTTAGGGCCGGACTCAGACAATGAGCAGTTCTTC	CASSLGPDSDNEQFF
TRBV10-3	.	.	TRBJ2-5	TGTGCCATCAGTGAGATGCAGCAAGAGACCCAGTACTTC	CAISEMQQETQYF
TRBV4-2	TRBD1	.	TRBJ2-3	TGTGCCAGCAGCCCCGGGACAGGGGTAGATACGCAGTATTTT	CASSPGTGVDTQYF
TRBV4-1	TRBD1	.	TRBJ2-7	TGCGCCAGCAGCCTCGCGACCGGGACAGCCTCCTACGAGCAGTACTTC	CASSLATGTASYEQYF
TRBV10-1	TRBD1	.	TRBJ1-3	TGCGCCAGCAGTGAAGGGGACAGGATTTCTGGAAACACCATATATTTT	CASSEGDRISGNTIYF
TRBV6-6	TRBD1	.	TRBJ2-7	TGTGCCAGCACCGACAGGGTTTCCTACGAGCAGTACTTC	CASTDRVSYEQYF
TRBV30	.	.	TRBJ2-6	TGTGCCTGGAGGGCGGTAGCCTCTGGGGCCAACGTCCTGACTTTC	CAWRAVASGANVLTF
TRBV10-3	.	.	TRBJ1-6	TGTGCCATCAGTGAGGTCAGGGTAAATTCACCCCTCCACTTT	CAISEVRVNSPLHF